Below, 18 T cell receptor beta chains from the same sample are listed, as sequenced in a study of identical twins. One entry per CDR3 protein, called by TCRdb with MiXCR from the 5' RACE reads. Among 350,000 to 500,000 distinct CDR3 sequences listed, approximately 17% were seen once. Sequencing used naive T cells sorted from blood. The receptors derive from a middle-aged man in good health.

The rearrangement uses TRBV18 and TRBJ2-4; the D gene is possibly TRBD2 (6 bases). The germline V gene encodes CDR1 KGHSH and CDR2 LQKENI. Trimming removed 3 bases at V and 3 bases at J, with 15 bases between. The CDR3 contains 16 residues. The DNA of the CDR3 is TGTGCCAGCTCACCGGGCGGGGATCCGGGCAAAAACATTCAGTACTTC. Translated, it gives CASSPGGDPGKNIQYF.

This clonotype was counted many times. The chain has TRBV12-3 or TRBV12-4 and TRBJ2-3; D not certain. The CDR3 consists of 17 residues. V was shortened by 5 bases and J by 3 bases, with 21 bases between the two germline ends. CDR3 region: CASSAPLGYLRTDTQYF. CDR3 nucleotide sequence: TGTGCCAGCAGTGCCCCTCTCGGCTACCTAAGAACAGATACGCAGTATTTT.

This clonotype was picked up many times. The chain recombines TRBV5-1 with TRBJ2-1; 9 positions match TRBD2. The CDR3 consists of 15 residues. Germline CDR1 reads SGHRS; CDR2 reads YFSETQ. Germline trimming cut 0 bases from V and 3 bases from J; bases unmatched to any gene: 1. The CDR3: CASSLGGGDYNEQFF. The CDR3 DNA follows: TGCGCCAGCAGCTTGGGCGGGGGGGACTACAATGAGCAGTTCTTC.

The chain links TRBV20-1 to TRBJ1-2, with D possibly TRBD1 on 6 matching bases. The CDR3 runs to 14 residues. Germline V gene lookup returns CDR1 DFQATT and CDR2 SNEGSKA (reference sequence). V gave up 3 bases and J gave up 6 bases, with 17 bases separating them. The CDR3 region is CSARQGTSPNGYTF. Here the CDR3 DNA reads TGCAGTGCTAGGCAGGGGACCTCTCCTAATGGCTACACCTTC.

The rearrangement links TRBV4-1 to TRBJ1-6; perhaps TRBD1 as D (6 bases). With 0 bases removed from V and 7 bases from J, the gap between germline ends came to 13 bases. The CDR3 is 16 amino acids. The germline CDR1 and CDR2 sequences are MGHRA and YSYEKL. The DNA for the CDR3 is TGCGCCAGCAGCCAAGAAGCGGGACATCGCAATTCACCCCTCCACTTT. This sequence encodes CASSQEAGHRNSPLHF.

The rearrangement links TRBV15 to TRBJ1-1; no clear D. Trimming removed 0 bases at V and 0 bases at J, with 5 bases between. The length of the CDR3 is 14 residues. Germline V lookup: CDR1 LNHNV, CDR2 YYDKDF (reference sequence). The CDR3 DNA follows: TGTGCCACCAGCAGAGAAGGGCTGAACACTGAAGCTTTCTTT. Translated: CATSREGLNTEAFF.

The chain joins TRBV5-1 to TRBJ2-7; 10 bases are a match to TRBD1. The germline CDR1 and CDR2 sequences are SGHRS and YFSETQ. J gave up 4 bases and V 0 bases, and 7 bases lay outside the gene matches. This CDR3 region has 16 residues. CDR3 sequence (DNA): TGCGCCAGCAGCTTGGCCTCCGGGACAGGGGTGTACGAGCAGTACTTC. This translates into CASSLASGTGVYEQYF.

Comments on this clonotype: A read error may explain this, as a much larger clone is one base away. The rearrangement links TRBV7-9 to TRBJ2-7, with 7 bases matching TRBD1. There are 13 residues in the CDR3. The germline V gene encodes CDR1 SEHNR and CDR2 FQNEAQ (reference sequence). DNA for the CDR3: TGTGCCAGAAGCTTCGGACAGGCCTACGAGCAGTACTTC. It is translated as CARSFGQAYEQYF.

This clonotype was seen more than once but under ten times. The chain uses TRBV5-1 and TRBJ2-7; 7 bases map to TRBD1. This CDR3 spans 15 amino acids. V lost 0 bases and J lost 5; bases outside the gene matches: 8. Germline CDR1 reads SGHRS; CDR2 reads YFSETQ. CDR3: CASSLAFDRVDEQYF. CDR3 nucleotide sequence: TGCGCCAGCAGCTTGGCCTTCGACAGGGTCGACGAGCAGTACTTC.

This clonotype was observed a handful of times. V and J are TRBV7-9 and TRBJ2-3, with no clear D. CDR3 length equals 17 residues. Germline values: CDR1 SEHNR, CDR2 FQNEAQ (reference sequence). The germline V and J ends were trimmed by 7 bases and 0 bases, with 20 bases remaining between them. The CDR3 sequence is CASTRPMGATSTDTQYF. The DNA of the CDR3 is TGTGCCAGCACCAGACCCATGGGCGCAACTAGCACAGATACGCAGTATTTT.

This clonotype has ten or more counts. This chain links TRBV7-2 with TRBJ2-1, with 9 bases that match TRBD2. The CDR3 runs 15 residues. Germline CDR1 SGHTA, CDR2 FQGNSA. V was clipped by 5 bases and J by 4 bases; unmatched bases: 6. CDR3 in amino acids: CASSPRLAGYNEQFF. The CDR3 DNA sequence: TGTGCCAGCAGCCCACGGCTAGCGGGGTACAATGAGCAGTTCTTC.

The rearrangement uses TRBV11-2 and TRBJ2-1; TRBD2 aligns across 8 bases. The CDR3 is made up of 16 amino acids. Trimming removed 4 bases from V and 2 bases from J; junction bases left unmatched: 7. The germline V gene has CDR1 SGHAT and CDR2 FQNNGV. The CDR3: CASSSPTSDPYNEQFF. Here the CDR3 DNA reads TGTGCCAGCAGCTCTCCGACTAGCGACCCCTACAATGAGCAGTTCTTC.

The chain recombines TRBV4-2 with TRBJ1-5; D gene ambiguous. V was trimmed by 1 base and J by 0 bases, leaving 7 bases between them. Germline CDR1 and CDR2: LGHNA and YNFKEQ. The CDR3 length is 15 residues. The CDR3 is CASSQAGYSNQPQHF. CDR3 sequence (DNA): TGTGCCAGCAGCCAAGCGGGTTATAGCAATCAGCCCCAGCATTTT.

This clonotype was found a few times. The chain recombines TRBV6-5 with TRBJ2-2, with D possibly TRBD1 on 5 matching bases. There are 14 residues in the CDR3. The germline CDR1 and CDR2 sequences are MNHEY and SVGAGI. The V end lost 0 bases, the J end lost 7 bases, and 9 bases lay between the germline ends. CDR3 loop: CASSYSRQNGELFF. The CDR3 DNA reads as TGTGCCAGCAGTTACTCGAGACAGAACGGGGAGCTGTTTTTT.

V usage is TRBV24-1 and J usage is TRBJ1-1; tentative D call: TRBD1 (6 bases). The CDR3 covers 13 residues. Germline assignment: CDR1 KGHDR and CDR2 SFDVKD. Between the trimmed V and J ends, which lost 1 base and 8 bases, there was a span of 10 bases. The CDR3 DNA sequence: TGTGCCACCAGTGATTTATGGGGGGCGGAAGCTTTCTTT. As protein: CATSDLWGAEAFF.

This clonotype appeared a few times. The chain links TRBV20-1 to TRBJ2-3; D is unresolved. Trimming left V 0 bases short and J 0 bases short, with 13 bases between. This CDR3 region has 16 residues. Germline CDR1 and CDR2: DFQATT and SNEGSKA (reference sequence). The CDR3 DNA reads TGCAGTGCTAGAGATCCGGGCAGGCAGAGCACAGATACGCAGTATTTT. Its translation is CSARDPGRQSTDTQYF.

At least ten counts were recorded for this clonotype. The CDR3 protein is CSVATGGSNQPQHF. For the CDR3, the DNA is TGCAGCGTAGCGACAGGGGGGAGCAATCAGCCCCAGCATTTT. The rearrangement joins TRBV29-1 to TRBJ1-5; TRBD1 aligns across 9 bases. Germline assignment: CDR1 SQVTM and CDR2 ANQGSEA. The CDR3 consists of 14 residues. V lost 6 bases to trimming and J lost 1 base; unmatched junction nucleotides: 4.

J is TRBJ1-2 and V is TRBV25-1; possibly TRBD1 for D (5 bases). The CDR3 sequence is 12 residues long. Germline V CDR1 and CDR2: MGHDK, SYGVNS. Trimming shortened V by 3 bases and J by 8 bases, and 10 bases separated the two germline ends. CDR3 region: CASSERGWGYTF. The DNA for the CDR3 is TGTGCCAGCAGTGAGAGGGGTTGGGGCTACACCTTC.